This TCR beta chain is from a study of T cell responses to AZD1222 COVID-19 vaccine. In the study overall: Analysis merged second doses at about 4 or about 12 weeks. General study findings and limits: In a largely white British group with more females than males, clonal diversity was possibly underestimated. The study sampled repertoires only after the peak T cell response.

Method: immunoSEQ multiplex PCR; TCRdb's copy keeps in-frame clones and lacks some. The sample comprises roughly 53,000 clones, about 88% of which are singletons, and 20% to 30% rests with the top ten. In this sample, this clone turned up once. Its antigen is not known. V was clipped by 7 bases and J by 9 bases; unmatched bases: 12. Germline CDR1 is SNHLY and CDR2 is FYNNEI. The CDR3 has 14 residues. The rearrangement links TRBV2 to TRBJ2-1, with 7 bases matching TRBD2. The specimen comprised peripheral blood, sampled on day 0 of AZD1222 vaccination. This clonotype originated in an adult in good health. The CDR3 DNA follows: TGTGCCAGCACCGGACTAGTAAGTTCAACTGAGCAGTTCTTC. Its translation is CASTGLVSSTEQFF. The variable domain in full, completed from reference TRBV2 and TRBJ2-1, reads EPEVTQTPSHQVTQMGQEVILRCVPISNHLYFYWYRQILGQKVEFLVSFYNNEISEKSEIFDDQFSVERPDGSNFTLKIRSTKLEDSAMYFCASTGLVSSTEQFFGPGTRLTVL.